These T cell receptor beta chains were read from a single sample in a study of cytomegalovirus exposure and HLA in healthy donors. Profiling relied on immunoSEQ multiplex PCR, and the TCRdb table lists in-frame clones only, not all of them. Among 85,000 to 120,000 clones listed, roughly 83% were seen once. Sequenced: PBMCs. Every receptor here comes from a man aged 35-49 years in good health and CMV-seronegative. Both conserved end residues are part of each CDR3. Fields, in order: V gene, CDR3 length, clone size, J gene, D gene, CDR3 protein, CDR3 DNA. A D gene is named only where the DNA matches it firmly. Not every row has a clone size; where given, it reads once, few, many or a size class.

TRBV29-1	15	.	TRBJ2-1	.	CSVVFLVISYNEQFF	TGCAGCGTTGTTTTTTTAGTGATCTCCTACAATGAGCAGTTCTTC
TRBV7-9	18	.	TRBJ1-4	TRBD1	CASSPTGIAFVANEKLFF	TGTGCCAGCAGCCCGACAGGGATCGCATTTGTGGCTAATGAAAAACTGTTTTTT
TRBV11-2	16	.	TRBJ2-2	.	CASSLQGQRHTGELFF	TGTGCCAGCAGCTTACAAGGACAGCGACACACCGGGGAGCTGTTTTTT
TRBV25-1	16	.	TRBJ1-1	.	CASSEYQLGGDAEAFF	TGTGCCAGCAGTGAATATCAACTGGGGGGGGACGCTGAAGCTTTCTTT
TRBV18	15	.	TRBJ1-5	TRBD1	CASSPGTGENQPQHF	TGTGCCAGCTCACCCGGGACAGGGGAAAATCAGCCCCAGCATTTT
TRBV25-1	14	.	TRBJ1-2	TRBD1	CASSEQGARYGYTF	TGTGCCAGCAGTGAGCAGGGGGCTCGGTATGGCTACACCTTC
TRBV7-8	14	.	TRBJ2-7	TRBD1	CASSLGQGAAEQYF	TGTGCCAGCAGCTTAGGACAGGGGGCCGCCGAGCAGTACTTC
TRBV7-9	16	.	TRBJ2-1	TRBD2	CASSFPRTLAGGRRIF	TGTGCCAGCAGCTTTCCGAGGACGTTAGCGGGGGGGAGGAGGATCTTC
TRBV15	15	.	TRBJ2-2	.	CATGGMGADTGELFF	TGTGCCACCGGGGGTATGGGGGCGGATACCGGGGAGCTGTTTTTT
TRBV6-1	14	.	TRBJ1-4	.	CASSPQGIGEKLFF	TGTGCCAGCAGTCCACAGGGAATTGGGGAAAAACTGTTTTTT
TRBV7-2	13	.	TRBJ2-5	TRBD2	CASSGLAGETQYF	TGTGCCAGCAGCGGGCTAGCGGGGGAGACCCAGTACTTC
TRBV5-5	18	.	TRBJ2-6	TRBD1	CASNRFGQGSTGANVLTF	TGTGCCAGCAACCGCTTCGGACAGGGAAGTACTGGGGCCAACGTCCTGACTTTC
TRBV30	18	.	TRBJ1-5	.	CAWSSGTLGKIVNQPQHF	TGTGCCTGGAGTTCGGGGACACTAGGAAAGATTGTCAATCAGCCCCAGCATTTT
TRBV5-4	12	.	TRBJ2-1	.	CASSSYYNEQFF	TGTGCCAGCAGTTCCTATTACAATGAGCAGTTCTTC
TRBV27	14	.	TRBJ2-1	TRBD1	CASSLSGQHNEQFF	TGTGCCAGCAGTTTATCGGGACAGCACAATGAGCAGTTCTTC
TRBV10-3	16	.	TRBJ1-5	.	CAISEVSGARVQPQHF	TGTGCCATCAGTGAAGTATCAGGGGCGCGGGTCCAGCCCCAGCATTTT
TRBV27	14	.	TRBJ2-7	.	CASSLGGIPYEQYF	TGTGCCAGCAGTTTAGGGGGGATTCCCTACGAGCAGTACTTC
TRBV5-1	17	.	TRBJ2-6	.	CASSLLLTGSGANVLTF	TGCGCCAGCAGCTTATTACTGACAGGCTCTGGGGCCAACGTCCTGACTTTC
TRBV29-1	13	.	TRBJ2-1	.	CSVRSASSGEQFF	TGCAGCGTGAGGTCGGCTAGCTCAGGTGAGCAGTTCTTC
TRBV2	13	.	TRBJ1-1	.	CASSENRNTEAFF	TGTGCCAGCAGTGAAAACAGGAACACTGAAGCTTTCTTT
TRBV6-5	15	.	TRBJ2-3	.	CASSYSERGTDTQYF	TGTGCCAGCAGTTACTCTGAGCGGGGCACAGATACGCAGTATTTT
TRBV5-6	13	few	TRBJ1-6	TRBD1	CASSSGGGSPLHF	TGTGCCAGCAGCTCAGGGGGCGGTTCACCCCTCCACTTT
TRBV7-6	14	.	TRBJ1-5	.	CASSLTGFNQPQHF	TGTGCCAGCAGTTTAACAGGATTCAATCAGCCCCAGCATTTT
TRBV4-1	16	.	TRBJ2-4	TRBD1	CASSLGTGTTKNIQYF	TGCGCCAGCAGCCTAGGGACAGGCACAACCAAAAACATTCAGTACTTC
TRBV7-9	13	.	TRBJ1-2	.	CASRPGGLVGYTF	TGTGCCAGCCGACCGGGGGGGCTTGTTGGCTACACCTTC
TRBV4-1	14	.	TRBJ2-1	.	CASSRWGTINEQFF	TGCGCCAGCAGCCGATGGGGGACAATCAATGAGCAGTTCTTC
TRBV10-3	11	.	TRBJ1-1	.	CAISGGTEAFF	TGTGCCATCAGCGGGGGCACTGAAGCTTTCTTT
TRBV27	16	.	TRBJ2-2	TRBD2	CASRIAGGFYTGELFF	TGTGCCAGCCGAATAGCGGGGGGGTTCTACACCGGGGAGCTGTTTTTT
TRBV7-9	14	.	TRBJ2-7	.	CASSLHEDWYEQYF	TGTGCCAGCAGCTTACATGAGGATTGGTACGAGCAGTACTTC
TRBV9	14	.	TRBJ2-1	.	CASSPVLISGEQFF	TGTGCCAGCAGCCCTGTCCTGATTTCGGGTGAGCAGTTCTTC
TRBV19	14	.	TRBJ2-1	TRBD2	CASISGGSYNEQFF	TGTGCCAGTATTAGCGGGGGCTCCTACAATGAGCAGTTCTTC
TRBV4-1	14	.	TRBJ2-7	TRBD1	CASSQGTGYYEQYF	TGCGCCAGCAGCCAAGGGACAGGCTACTACGAGCAGTACTTC
TRBV4-1	17	.	TRBJ2-2	.	CASSQEKADPDTGELFF	TGCGCCAGCAGCCAAGAGAAAGCGGACCCCGACACCGGGGAGCTGTTTTTT
TRBV9	12	.	TRBJ1-1	.	CASSVGHTEAFF	TGTGCCAGCAGCGTAGGGCACACTGAAGCTTTCTTT
TRBV5-1	15	.	TRBJ1-2	TRBD1	CASSGDRGRRNGYTF	TGCGCCAGCAGCGGGGACAGGGGGCGCCGGAATGGCTACACCTTC
TRBV30	12	.	TRBJ1-2	.	CAWSVTSYGYTF	TGTGCCTGGAGTGTTACTTCCTATGGCTACACCTTC
TRBV15	15	once	TRBJ1-2	.	CATSSPDQGTYGYTF	TGTGCCACCAGCAGCCCCGACCAGGGTACCTATGGCTACACCTTC
TRBV5-6	17	.	TRBJ1-2	TRBD1	CASSSPRQGSAVYGYTF	TGTGCCAGCAGCTCACCGAGACAGGGCTCCGCGGTCTATGGCTACACCTTC
TRBV9	15	.	TRBJ2-7	TRBD1	CASSVGTGHSYEQYF	TGTGCCAGCAGCGTAGGGACAGGGCACTCCTACGAGCAGTACTTC
TRBV2	15	once	TRBJ1-6	TRBD1	CASSPLTGGNSPLHF	TGTGCCAGCAGTCCCCTAACAGGGGGTAATTCACCCCTCCACTTT
TRBV13	16	.	TRBJ1-2	TRBD1	CASSLGPDRVGYGYTF	TGTGCCAGCAGCTTAGGCCCGGACAGGGTCGGCTATGGCTACACCTTC
TRBV27	16	few	TRBJ1-5	TRBD1	CASSLLGQGEGQPQHF	TGTGCCAGCAGTTTATTAGGACAGGGAGAAGGTCAGCCCCAGCATTTT
TRBV11-3	16	.	TRBJ2-5	TRBD2	CASSVGTSGGEETQYF	TGTGCCAGCAGCGTCGGGACTAGCGGGGGAGAAGAGACCCAGTACTTC
TRBV5-1	15	.	TRBJ2-5	TRBD2	CASSVETSGEETQYF	TGCGCCAGCAGCGTAGAGACTAGCGGGGAAGAGACCCAGTACTTC
TRBV7-2	13	once	TRBJ2-1	.	CASSLAPGDTAFF	TGTGCCAGCAGCTTAGCTCCGGGAGACACGGCGTTCTTC
TRBV19	15	.	TRBJ1-6	TRBD1	CASSRGQGLNSPLHF	TGTGCCAGTAGTAGGGGACAGGGCCTTAATTCACCCCTCCACTTT
TRBV7-6	15	.	TRBJ2-5	TRBD2	CASSRLAGYQETQYF	TGTGCCAGCAGCCGACTAGCGGGGTACCAAGAGACCCAGTACTTC